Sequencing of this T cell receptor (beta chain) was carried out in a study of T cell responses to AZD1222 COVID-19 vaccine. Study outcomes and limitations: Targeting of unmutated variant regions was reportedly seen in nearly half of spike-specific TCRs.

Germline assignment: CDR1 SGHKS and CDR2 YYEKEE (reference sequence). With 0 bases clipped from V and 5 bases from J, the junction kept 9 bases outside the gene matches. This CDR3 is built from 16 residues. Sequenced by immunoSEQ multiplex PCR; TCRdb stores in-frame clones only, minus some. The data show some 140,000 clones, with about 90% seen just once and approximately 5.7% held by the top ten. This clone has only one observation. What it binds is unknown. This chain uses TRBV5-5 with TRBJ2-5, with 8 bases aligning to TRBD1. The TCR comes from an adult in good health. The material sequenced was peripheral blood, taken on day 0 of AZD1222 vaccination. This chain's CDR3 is CASSLGRTGWRETQYF. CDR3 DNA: TGTGCCAGCAGCTTGGGGAGGACAGGGTGGCGTGAGACCCAGTACTTC.